This T cell receptor beta chain was identified in a study of OX40 agonist ivuxolimab in advanced cancers. This table comes from immunoSEQ multiplex PCR, and its TCRdb copy is limited to in-frame clones, with some not included. In the table there are around 66,000 clones, about nine tenths of which are singletons. Regarding the study as a whole: Mean expanded clone counts were higher in CD8+ than CD4+ T cells.

The V end was cut by 3 bases, the J end by 3 bases, with 12 bases between. CDR1 ENHRY and CDR2 SYGVKD come from the germline V gene. The CDR3 covers 14 residues. Concerning this clone: What it binds is unknown.

V is TRBV10-3 and J is TRBJ2-7; the D gene is possibly TRBD2 (6 bases). The material sequenced was CD4+ or CD8+ T cells sorted from blood, taken in a trial of the OX40 agonist ivuxolimab. This TCR was recovered from an adult with an advanced solid tumor such as melanoma, head and neck, liver or kidney cancer. CDR3 in amino acids: CAISELASNYEQYF. In DNA, the CDR3 is TGTGCCATCAGTGAACTAGCTTCTAACTACGAGCAGTACTTC.